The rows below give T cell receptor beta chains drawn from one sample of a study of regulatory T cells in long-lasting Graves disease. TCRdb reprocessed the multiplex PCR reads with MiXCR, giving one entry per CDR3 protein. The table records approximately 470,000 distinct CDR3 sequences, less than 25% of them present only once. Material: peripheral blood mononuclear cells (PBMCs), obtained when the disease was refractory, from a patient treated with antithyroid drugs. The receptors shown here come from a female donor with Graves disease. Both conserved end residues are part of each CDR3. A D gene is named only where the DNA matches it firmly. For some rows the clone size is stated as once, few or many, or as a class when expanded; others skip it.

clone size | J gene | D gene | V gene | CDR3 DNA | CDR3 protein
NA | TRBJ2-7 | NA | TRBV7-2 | TGTGCCGGCAGCTTAGTGCCGGGAGAGCAGTACTTC | CAGSLVPGEQYF
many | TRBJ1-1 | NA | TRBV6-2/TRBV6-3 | TGTGCCAGCAGTTACGCCGGCAGGGGACGGGTTACAGCTTTCTTT | CASSYAGRGRVTAFF
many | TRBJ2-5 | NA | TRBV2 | TGTGCCAGCAGTGAAGTAGGACTGGAGACCCAGTACTTC | CASSEVGLETQYF
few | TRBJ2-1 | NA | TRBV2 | TGTGCCAGCACTGGATACAATGAGCAGTTCTTC | CASTGYNEQFF
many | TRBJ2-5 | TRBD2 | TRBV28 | TGTGCCAGCAGAGAGGGACTAGCGGAACAAGAGACCCAGTACTTC | CASREGLAEQETQYF
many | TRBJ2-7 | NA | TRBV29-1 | TGCAGCGCCGGACTGGGTGGCTACGAGCAGTACTTC | CSAGLGGYEQYF
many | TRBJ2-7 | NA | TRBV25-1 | TGTGCCAGCAGTCCCCCGATTTTGAGCTCCTCCTACGAGCAGTACTTC | CASSPPILSSSYEQYF
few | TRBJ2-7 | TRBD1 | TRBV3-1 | TGTGCCAGCAGCCAGGAAGGACAGGGGCGAGGATCCTACGAGCAGTACTTC | CASSQEGQGRGSYEQYF
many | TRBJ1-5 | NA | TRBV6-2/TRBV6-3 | TGTGCCAGCAGTTACTCCCTTAATCAGCCCCAGCATTTT | CASSYSLNQPQHF
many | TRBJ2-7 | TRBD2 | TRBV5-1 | TGCGCCAGCAGCCTATCCGGGACTAGTGGAGGCGAGCAGTACTTC | CASSLSGTSGGEQYF
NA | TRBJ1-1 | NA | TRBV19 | TGTGCCAGTAGTTTCCAAAACCGGAGGGCCCCCCTTACTGAAGCTTTCTTT | CASSFQNRRAPLTEAFF
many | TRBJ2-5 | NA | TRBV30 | TGTGCCTGGAGGGCTGGACAAGAGACCCAGTACTTC | CAWRAGQETQYF
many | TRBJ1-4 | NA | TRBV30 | TGTGCCTGGAGTCCGAATGAAAAACTGTTTTTT | CAWSPNEKLFF
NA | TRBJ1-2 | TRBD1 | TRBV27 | TGTGCCAGCAGTCCGAACCGGGACAGGGGTCATGGCTACACCTTC | CASSPNRDRGHGYTF
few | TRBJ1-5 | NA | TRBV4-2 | TGTGCCAGCAGCCAAGATATGGGGGTTGGGCAGCCCCAGCATTTT | CASSQDMGVGQPQHF
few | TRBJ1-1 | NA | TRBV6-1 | TGTGCCAGCGGGTATGCAACGAGGAACACTGAAGCTTTCTTT | CASGYATRNTEAFF
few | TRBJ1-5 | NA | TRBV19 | TGTGCCAGTAGTTTACGCCGGGACAGCAATCAGCCCCAGCATTTT | CASSLRRDSNQPQHF
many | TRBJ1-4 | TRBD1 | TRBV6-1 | TGTGCCAGCAGTGAAGTCAGGGGGGGCGCGTATGAAAAACTGTTTTTT | CASSEVRGGAYEKLFF
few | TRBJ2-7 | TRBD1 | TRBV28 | TGTGCCAGCAGCCCCAGGACAGGGGGTGTCTACGAGCAGTACTTC | CASSPRTGGVYEQYF
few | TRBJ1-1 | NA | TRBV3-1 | TGTGCCAGCAGCCTGAGGACAGATAACACTGAAGCTTTCTTT | CASSLRTDNTEAFF
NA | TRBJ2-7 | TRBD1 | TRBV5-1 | TGCGCCAGCAGTTACGGGACAGGGAACGGCGAGCAGTACTTC | CASSYGTGNGEQYF
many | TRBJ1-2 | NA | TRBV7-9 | TGTGCCAGCAGCCCCCGGGACAACGCGGACTATGGCTACACCTTC | CASSPRDNADYGYTF
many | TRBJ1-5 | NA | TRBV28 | TGTGCCAGCCGGTTCGGTACGGGAACCCAGCATTTT | CASRFGTGTQHF
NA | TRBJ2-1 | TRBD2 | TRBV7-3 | TGTGCCAGCAGCTTAGGAATAGGACTAGCGGGAGTTTCGAATGAGCAGTTCTTC | CASSLGIGLAGVSNEQFF
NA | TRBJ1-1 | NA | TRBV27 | TGTGCCAGCAGTCCCAACCCTTCCCCGGGAGGGAACACTGAAGCTTTCTTT | CASSPNPSPGGNTEAFF
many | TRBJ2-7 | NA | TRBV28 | TGTGCCAGCAGTTTGCGGGGATGGGAGCAGTACTTC | CASSLRGWEQYF
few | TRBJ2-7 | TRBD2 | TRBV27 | TGTGCCAGCGGGGGGGAGAGCTCCTACGAGCAGTACTTC | CASGGESSYEQYF
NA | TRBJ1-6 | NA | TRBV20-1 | TGCAGTATCCCACTCGGAGCAGTCGGAAATTCACCCCTCCACTTT | CSIPLGAVGNSPLHF
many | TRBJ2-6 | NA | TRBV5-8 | TGTGCCAGCAGCTGGGGATACTCTGGGGCCAACGTCCTGACTTTC | CASSWGYSGANVLTF
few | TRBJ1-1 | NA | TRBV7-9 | TGTGCCAGCGACTATGGGGAGGATGAAGCTTTCTTT | CASDYGEDEAFF
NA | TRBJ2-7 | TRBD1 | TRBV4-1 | TGCGCCAGCAGCACCCCGGGACAGGGATACGAGCAGTACTTC | CASSTPGQGYEQYF
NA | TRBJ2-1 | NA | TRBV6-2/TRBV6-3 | TGTGCCAGCAGCCAGGACTCTCCCGACGAGCAGTTCTTC | CASSQDSPDEQFF
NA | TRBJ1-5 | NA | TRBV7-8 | TGTGCCAGCAGCTTAATCCCGAACCCCAATCAGCCCCAGCATTTT | CASSLIPNPNQPQHF
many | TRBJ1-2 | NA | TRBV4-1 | TGCGCCAGCAGCCAAGATCCAACCCGGAGTTTTGGGAATGGCTACACCTTC | CASSQDPTRSFGNGYTF
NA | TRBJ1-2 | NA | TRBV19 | TGTGCCAGTACCCTAGGATCTACTAACTATGGCTACACCTTC | CASTLGSTNYGYTF
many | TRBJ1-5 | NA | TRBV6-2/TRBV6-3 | TGTGCCAGCAGTTACTCCTACTATAGCAATCAGCCCCAGCATTTT | CASSYSYYSNQPQHF
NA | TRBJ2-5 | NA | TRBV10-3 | TGTGCCATCAGTGACCCTTGGGGGAGGACAACCCATGAGACCCAGTACTTC | CAISDPWGRTTHETQYF
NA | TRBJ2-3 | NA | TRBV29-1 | TGCAGCGTTGAAGCCGGCACAGATACGCAGTATTTT | CSVEAGTDTQYF
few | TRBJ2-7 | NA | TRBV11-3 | TGTGCCAGCAGCGAAGGGTACACAGGGAACTCCTACGAGCAGTACTTC | CASSEGYTGNSYEQYF
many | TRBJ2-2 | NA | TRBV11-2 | TGTGCCAGCAACATCATCCCGAGCACCGGGGAGCTGTTTTTT | CASNIIPSTGELFF
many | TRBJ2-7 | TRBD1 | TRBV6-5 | TGTGCCAGCAGTTCCGAAGCCGGGACAGGGGGCAGGGGGCAGTACTTC | CASSSEAGTGGRGQYF
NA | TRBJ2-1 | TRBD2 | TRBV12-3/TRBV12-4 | TGTGCCGGCAGTTGGGAAGCGAGACTAGCGGGGACCCTAAGGGAGCAGTTCTTC | CAGSWEARLAGTLREQFF
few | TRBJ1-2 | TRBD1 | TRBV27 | TGTGCCAGCTCGTTCCGGGACAGGGGGATTTGGGGCTACACCTTC | CASSFRDRGIWGYTF
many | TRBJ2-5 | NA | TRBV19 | TGTGCCAGTAGAAGTACAGGGCTGGAGACCCAGTACTTC | CASRSTGLETQYF
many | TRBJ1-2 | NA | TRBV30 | TGTGCCTGCGAATCTGCGAATGCCTATGGCTACACCTTC | CACESANAYGYTF
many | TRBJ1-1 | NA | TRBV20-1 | TGCAGTGCTCGACCAGGGACTGAAGCTTTCTTT | CSARPGTEAFF
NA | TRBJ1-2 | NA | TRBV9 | TGTGCCAGCAGCTTCAGGGTCGACTATGGCTACACCTTC | CASSFRVDYGYTF
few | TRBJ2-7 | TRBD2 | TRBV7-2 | TGTGCCAGCAGCTTATCGTCGGGCGGGGGAGGGGAGCAGTACTTC | CASSLSSGGGGEQYF
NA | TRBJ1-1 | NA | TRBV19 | TGTGCGACCCAGGTTGGAGGCCTGAACACTGAAGCTTTCTTT | CATQVGGLNTEAFF
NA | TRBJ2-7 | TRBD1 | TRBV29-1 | TGCAGCGTTGGGAACCGGGACAGGGCCCACGAGCAGTACTTC | CSVGNRDRAHEQYF
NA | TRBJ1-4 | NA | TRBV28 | TGTGCCAGCAGTTTAAACGGTGAAAAACTGTTTTTT | CASSLNGEKLFF
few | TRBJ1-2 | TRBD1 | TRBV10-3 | TGTGCCATCAGTAGGGACAGGGGGCTCTCGCCGACAAGCTTC | CAISRDRGLSPTSF
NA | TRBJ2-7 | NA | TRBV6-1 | TGTGCCAGCAGTGACACTAGCAGGTCCCCCTACGAGCAGTACTTC | CASSDTSRSPYEQYF
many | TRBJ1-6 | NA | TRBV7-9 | TGTGCCAGCGCCGAACCAGACTCACCCCTCCACTTT | CASAEPDSPLHF